A selection of T cell receptor beta chains follows, all from one sample in a study of T-cell memory formation after mild COVID-19. TCRdb itself ran the 5' RACE reads through MiXCR, one entry per CDR3 protein. The sample holds some 130,000 distinct CDR3 sequences, about 5.9% seen once. Specimen: PBMCs or a T cell subset sorted from them (not recorded which). The receptor set was obtained from an adult woman who had mild COVID-19 (a few samples of this study predate the infection). Cell type and time point are not known. Each CDR3 is given with its conserved first and last residue. Each record gives: J gene, CDR3 length, clone size, D gene, V gene, CDR3 DNA, CDR3 protein. A D gene is named only where the DNA matches it firmly. The size field is filled for only some rows; it gives once, few, many or a size class.

TRBJ2-5 16 many TRBD2 TRBV5-1 TGCGCCAGCAGGACCAGCGGGGGGGCAGCAGGAGAGACCCAGTACTTC CASRTSGGAAGETQYF
TRBJ1-1 16 many TRBD1 TRBV20-1 TGCAGTGCTAGAGTCGGGACAGCCAAAAAGAACACTGAAGCTTTCTTT CSARVGTAKKNTEAFF
TRBJ2-3 20 few TRBD2 TRBV4-1 TGCGCCAGCAGCCGACTACTAGCGGGGGGGCCTCTCGCCATCCACAATACGCAGTATTTT CASSRLLAGGPLAIHNTQYF
TRBJ2-3 15 - TRBD2 TRBV6-5 TGTGCCAGCAGTTTAAGCGGGAGGGCCGCAGATACGCAGTATTTT CASSLSGRAADTQYF
TRBJ1-1 13 - TRBD1 TRBV29-1 TGCAGCGTTGATAGGACAGGGGACACTGAAGCTTTCTTT CSVDRTGDTEAFF
TRBJ2-5 15 - - TRBV6-6 TGTGCCAGCAGTTACCTCCGGACTGTACAAGAGACCCAGTACTTC CASSYLRTVQETQYF
TRBJ1-3 16 - - TRBV7-2 TGTGCCAGCAGCTTAGGGGGGACGTACTCTGGAAACACCATATATTTT CASSLGGTYSGNTIYF
TRBJ1-4 15 many - TRBV6-1 TGTGCCAGCAGTGCGACGGGAGGGTTGGAGGAAAAACTGTTTTTT CASSATGGLEEKLFF
TRBJ2-5 13 - TRBD1 TRBV27 TGTGCCAGCAGGACAGGGGGTTTAGAGACCCAGTACTTC CASRTGGLETQYF
TRBJ2-5 16 few - TRBV11-2 TGTGCCAGCAGCCGAATGACCGCGGCACAGCAAGAGACCCAGTACTTC CASSRMTAAQQETQYF
TRBJ2-7 14 - TRBD1 TRBV7-2 TGTGCCAGCAGCTTACTTGGACAGGGTATCGAGCAGTACTTC CASSLLGQGIEQYF
TRBJ2-7 11 many - TRBV24-1 TGTGCCACCAGTGATTTCTACGAGCAGTACTTC CATSDFYEQYF
TRBJ1-2 13 - - TRBV12-3/TRBV12-4 TGTGCCAGCAGTGCCGGGCCCGCTTATGGCTACACCTTC CASSAGPAYGYTF
TRBJ1-1 14 - TRBD1 TRBV19 TGTGCCAGTACGGTGGACAGGGTTTCCCCCGAAGCTTTCTTT CASTVDRVSPEAFF
TRBJ1-2 12 - TRBD1 TRBV5-1 TGCGCCAGCAGCACCGGGACAGTTGGCTACACCTTC CASSTGTVGYTF
TRBJ2-1 15 many TRBD2 TRBV6-6 TGTGCTTCGTTGGGCCCTAGCGGGAGCGTCAATGAGCAGTTCTTC CASLGPSGSVNEQFF
TRBJ2-1 12 many - TRBV7-2 TGTGCCAGCAGCTTCTTACCAAATGAGCAGTTCTTC CASSFLPNEQFF
TRBJ2-1 18 - - TRBV6-2/TRBV6-3 TGTGCCAGCAGTTCCGTCCACCTAGCGATCAGCTCCTACAATGAGCAGTTCTTC CASSSVHLAISSYNEQFF
TRBJ1-5 15 few - TRBV12-3/TRBV12-4 TGTGCCAGCGGTGAATTGGGGGGGATTAATCAGCCCCAGCATTTT CASGELGGINQPQHF
TRBJ2-2 16 - - TRBV11-3 TGTGCCAGCAGCTTAGAATGGGACAAGAACACCGGGGAGCTGTTTTTT CASSLEWDKNTGELFF
TRBJ2-1 17 - TRBD2 TRBV12-3/TRBV12-4 TGTGCCAGCAGACAAACGTTAGGGAGGGCCGGCTACAATGAGCAGTTCTTC CASRQTLGRAGYNEQFF
TRBJ2-2 16 few - TRBV15 TGTGCCACCAGCAGAGACAGTTTGTATAACACCGGGGAGCTGTTTTTT CATSRDSLYNTGELFF
TRBJ2-7 14 many TRBD2 TRBV20-1 TGCAGTGCTATCTGGGCGGGGGGTCCCTACGAGCAGTACTTC CSAIWAGGPYEQYF
TRBJ2-3 14 many TRBD2 TRBV7-2 TGTGCCAGCAGCGGGACTAGCGGGGTAGATACGCAGTATTTT CASSGTSGVDTQYF
TRBJ2-1 17 - TRBD2 TRBV4-3 TGCGCCAGCAGCCCCGGGACTAGCGGAGCCTCCTACAATGAGCAGTTCTTC CASSPGTSGASYNEQFF
TRBJ2-3 16 few TRBD2 TRBV11-3 TGTGCCAGCAGCAGTAGCGGGAGTTGGAGCACAGATACGCAGTATTTT CASSSSGSWSTDTQYF
TRBJ2-7 16 - TRBD1 TRBV10-3 TGTGCCATCAGCTACCCTCCGCAGGGGGCGCTCTACGAGCAGTACTTC CAISYPPQGALYEQYF
TRBJ2-1 15 many - TRBV20-1 TGCAGTGCTAGACCACGGCTGTCGGCCTACAATGAGCAGTTCTTC CSARPRLSAYNEQFF
TRBJ2-3 13 many TRBD2 TRBV12-3/TRBV12-4 TGTGCCAGCAGACGGGAGGTGAGGAATACGCAGTATTTT CASRREVRNTQYF
TRBJ1-6 14 - TRBD1 TRBV12-3/TRBV12-4 TGTGCCAGCAGTCTCAGGGGGTGGGTTTCACCCCTCCACTTT CASSLRGWVSPLHF
TRBJ2-1 15 few TRBD2 TRBV9 TGTGCCAGCAGCGTAAACGCGGGAGGGCCCGGTGAGCAGTTCTTC CASSVNAGGPGEQFF
TRBJ1-3 14 many TRBD1 TRBV3-1 TGTGCCAGCAAGAAGGACAGGGGAGGAAACACCATATATTTT CASKKDRGGNTIYF
TRBJ2-1 15 many TRBD2 TRBV7-2 TGTGCCAGCAGCTTGGTGGCGGGAGGGTACAATGAGCAGTTCTTC CASSLVAGGYNEQFF
TRBJ2-7 15 few TRBD1 TRBV2 TGTGCCAGCAGCGCGTACAGGGGGAGCTCCTACGAGCAGTACTTC CASSAYRGSSYEQYF
TRBJ2-3 20 many TRBD1 TRBV5-1 TGCGCCAGCAGCTTGGCAGGGGTCCCGGCAGGGGGCTGGGGCACAGATACGCAGTATTTT CASSLAGVPAGGWGTDTQYF
TRBJ1-4 15 many TRBD1 TRBV19 TGTGCCAGTAGTATGGCGGGACAGATTAATGAAAAACTGTTTTTT CASSMAGQINEKLFF
TRBJ2-6 15 many - TRBV29-1 TGCAGCATAAAAACAGGATCCTCTGGGGCCAACGTCCTGACTTTC CSIKTGSSGANVLTF
TRBJ1-1 14 few - TRBV29-1 TGCAGCGTACGGCCAGGGAACATGAACACTGAAGCTTTCTTT CSVRPGNMNTEAFF
TRBJ2-4 13 many - TRBV7-8 TGTGCCAGCAGCCCCCTAGCCAAAAACATTCAGTACTTC CASSPLAKNIQYF
TRBJ2-7 13 many TRBD1 TRBV6-6 TGTGCCAGCCATAAGGGACAGGGCTACGAGCAGTACTTC CASHKGQGYEQYF
TRBJ2-5 13 few - TRBV12-3/TRBV12-4 TGTGCCAGCACCTCCCGGTCCAGGGAGACCCAGTACTTC CASTSRSRETQYF
TRBJ2-7 15 - TRBD2 TRBV7-2 TGTGCCAGCAGCTTAACCGGGACTAGCGCGGGAGAGCAGTACTTC CASSLTGTSAGEQYF
TRBJ2-7 18 few - TRBV14 TGTGCCAGCAGCCAAGTGGAAGGGGCACAGGGAAAGCGGTACGAGCAGTACTTC CASSQVEGAQGKRYEQYF
TRBJ2-7 15 few TRBD1 TRBV2 TGTGCCAGCAGTGAAGCCCAGGGGGTTGTATACGAGCAGTACTTC CASSEAQGVVYEQYF
TRBJ2-1 14 few TRBD2 TRBV7-9 TGTGCCAGCAGCCCAGCGGGACTCAACAATGAGCAGTTCTTC CASSPAGLNNEQFF
TRBJ2-3 16 - TRBD2 TRBV28 TGTGCCAGCAGTTCCTCTCTAGCGGGAGGTTCAGATACGCAGTATTTT CASSSSLAGGSDTQYF
TRBJ2-7 15 many TRBD1 TRBV7-8 TGTGCCAGCAGCTGGGCCCCGGGACAGGAGGTCGAGCAGTACTTC CASSWAPGQEVEQYF